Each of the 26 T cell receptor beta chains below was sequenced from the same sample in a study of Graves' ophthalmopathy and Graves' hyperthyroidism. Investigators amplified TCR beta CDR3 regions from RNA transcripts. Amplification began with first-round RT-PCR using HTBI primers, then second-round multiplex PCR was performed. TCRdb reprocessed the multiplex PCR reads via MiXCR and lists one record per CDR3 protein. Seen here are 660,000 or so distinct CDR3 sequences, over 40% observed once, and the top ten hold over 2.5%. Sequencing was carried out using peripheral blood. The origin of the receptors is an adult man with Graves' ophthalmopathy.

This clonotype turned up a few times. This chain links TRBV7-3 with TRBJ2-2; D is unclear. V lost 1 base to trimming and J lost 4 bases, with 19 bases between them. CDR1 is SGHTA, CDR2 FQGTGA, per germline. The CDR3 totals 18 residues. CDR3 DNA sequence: TGTGCCAGCAGCTTAAATCCCCACTTTGGAAGTAGCACCGGGGAGCTGTTTTTT. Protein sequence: CASSLNPHFGSSTGELFF.

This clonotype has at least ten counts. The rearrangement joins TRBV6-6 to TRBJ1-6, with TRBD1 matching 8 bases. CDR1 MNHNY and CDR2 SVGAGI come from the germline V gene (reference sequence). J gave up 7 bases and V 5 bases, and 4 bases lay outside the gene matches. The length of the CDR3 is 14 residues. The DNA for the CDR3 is TGTGCCAGCAGTGACAGGGGAGACAATTCACCCCTCCACTTT. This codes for CASSDRGDNSPLHF.

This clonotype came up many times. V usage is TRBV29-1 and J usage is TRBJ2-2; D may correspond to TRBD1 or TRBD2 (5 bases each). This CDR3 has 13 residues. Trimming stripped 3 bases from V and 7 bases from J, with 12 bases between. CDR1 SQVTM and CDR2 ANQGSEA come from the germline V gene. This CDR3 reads CSVDRGEGGELFF. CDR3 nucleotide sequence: TGCAGCGTTGATCGAGGGGAAGGCGGGGAGCTGTTTTTT.

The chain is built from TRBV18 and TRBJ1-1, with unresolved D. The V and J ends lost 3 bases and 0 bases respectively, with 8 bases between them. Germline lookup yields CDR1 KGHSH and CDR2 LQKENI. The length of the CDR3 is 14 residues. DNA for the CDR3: TGTGCCAGCTCACCGGAGTCTCTGAACACTGAAGCTTTCTTT. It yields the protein CASSPESLNTEAFF.

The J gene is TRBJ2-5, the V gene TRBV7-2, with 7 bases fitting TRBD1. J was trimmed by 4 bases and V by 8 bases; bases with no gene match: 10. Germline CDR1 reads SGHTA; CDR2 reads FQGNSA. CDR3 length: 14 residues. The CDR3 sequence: CASGQGVWAETQYF. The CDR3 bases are TGTGCCAGCGGTCAGGGGGTATGGGCAGAGACCCAGTACTTC.

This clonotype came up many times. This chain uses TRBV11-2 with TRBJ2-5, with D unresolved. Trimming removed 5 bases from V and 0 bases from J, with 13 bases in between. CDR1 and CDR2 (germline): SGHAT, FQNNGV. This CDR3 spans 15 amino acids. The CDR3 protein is CASSRTWTDQETQYF. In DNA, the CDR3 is TGTGCCAGCAGCCGAACCTGGACGGACCAAGAGACCCAGTACTTC.

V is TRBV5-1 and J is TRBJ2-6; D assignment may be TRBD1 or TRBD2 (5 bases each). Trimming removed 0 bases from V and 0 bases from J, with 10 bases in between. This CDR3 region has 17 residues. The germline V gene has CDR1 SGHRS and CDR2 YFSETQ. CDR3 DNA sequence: TGCGCCAGCAGCTTGGGAGAGGGGAGCTCTGGGGCCAACGTCCTGACTTTC. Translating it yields CASSLGEGSSGANVLTF.

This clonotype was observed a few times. This CDR3 reads CASSNREEETQYF. The CDR3 bases are TGTGCCAGCTCAAACAGGGAGGAAGAGACCCAGTACTTC. The V and J genes are TRBV18 and TRBJ2-5; possibly TRBD1 or TRBD2 for D (6 bases each). Germline CDR1 reads KGHSH; CDR2 reads LQKENI. The CDR3 has 13 residues. V was pared by 5 bases and J by 3 bases, with 10 bases between.

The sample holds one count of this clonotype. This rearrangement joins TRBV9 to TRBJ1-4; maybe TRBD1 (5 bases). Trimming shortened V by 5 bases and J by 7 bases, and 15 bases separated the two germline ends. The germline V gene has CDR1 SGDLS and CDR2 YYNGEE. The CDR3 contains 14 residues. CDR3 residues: CASRGGEGSEKLFF. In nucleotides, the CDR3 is TGTGCCAGCAGGGGGGGGGAGGGGTCTGAAAAACTGTTTTTT. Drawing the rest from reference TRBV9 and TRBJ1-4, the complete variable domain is DSGVTQTPKHLITATGQRVTLRCSPRSGDLSVYWYQQSLDQGLQFLIQYYNGEERAKGNILERFSAQQFPDLHSELNLSSLELGDSALYFCASRGGEGSEKLFFGSGTQLSVL.

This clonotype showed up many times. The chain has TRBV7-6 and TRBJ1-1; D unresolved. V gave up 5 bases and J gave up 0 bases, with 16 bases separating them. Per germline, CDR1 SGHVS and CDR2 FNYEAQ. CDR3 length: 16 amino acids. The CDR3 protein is CASSGRVRGMNTEAFF. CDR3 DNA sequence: TGTGCCAGCAGCGGAAGGGTTCGAGGGATGAACACTGAAGCTTTCTTT.

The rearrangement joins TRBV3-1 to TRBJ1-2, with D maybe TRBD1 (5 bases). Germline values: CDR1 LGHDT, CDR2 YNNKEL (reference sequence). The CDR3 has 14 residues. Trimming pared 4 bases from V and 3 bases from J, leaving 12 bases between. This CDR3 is CASSPVGRDYGYTF. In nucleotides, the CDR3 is TGTGCCAGCAGCCCTGTAGGCAGGGACTATGGCTACACCTTC.

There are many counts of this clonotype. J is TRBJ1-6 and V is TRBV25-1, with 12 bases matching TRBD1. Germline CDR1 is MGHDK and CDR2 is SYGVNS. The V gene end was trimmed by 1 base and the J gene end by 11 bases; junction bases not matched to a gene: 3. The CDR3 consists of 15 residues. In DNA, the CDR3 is TGTGCCAGCAGTGAATTGGGGACAGGGGGCACACCCCTCCACTTT. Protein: CASSELGTGGTPLHF. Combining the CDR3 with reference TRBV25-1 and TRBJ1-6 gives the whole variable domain EADIYQTPRYLVIGTGKKITLECSQTMGHDKMYWYQQDPGMELHLIHYSYGVNSTEKGDLSSESTVSRIRTEHFPLTLESARPSHTSQYLCASSELGTGGTPLHFGNGTRLTVT.

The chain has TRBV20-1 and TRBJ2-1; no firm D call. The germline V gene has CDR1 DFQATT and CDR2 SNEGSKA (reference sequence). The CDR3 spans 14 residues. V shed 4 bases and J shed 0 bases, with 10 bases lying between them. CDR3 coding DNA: TGCAGTGCTAAGGCTGCCAGCTCCTACAATGAGCAGTTCTTC. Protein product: CSAKAASSYNEQFF.

The CDR3 coding sequence is TGTGCCAGCAGCGTTGGCAGACACAACTCTGGAAACACCATATATTTT. It yields the protein CASSVGRHNSGNTIYF. The chain links TRBV9 to TRBJ1-3; D is ambiguous. V was pared by 2 bases and J by 0 bases, with 12 bases between. There are 16 residues in the CDR3. CDR1 is SGDLS and CDR2 is YYNGEE in the germline V gene.

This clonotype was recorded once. This chain's CDR3 is CASSFYPGQGAGELFF. The CDR3 bases are TGTGCCAGCAGCTTTTATCCGGGACAGGGGGCCGGGGAGCTGTTTTTT. The chain employs TRBV6-2 or TRBV6-3 and TRBJ2-2; 11 nucleotides agree with TRBD1. The ends lost 6 bases at V and 6 bases at J; junction bases unmatched: 9. The CDR3 has 16 residues. Germline CDR1 and CDR2: MNHEY and SVGEGT.

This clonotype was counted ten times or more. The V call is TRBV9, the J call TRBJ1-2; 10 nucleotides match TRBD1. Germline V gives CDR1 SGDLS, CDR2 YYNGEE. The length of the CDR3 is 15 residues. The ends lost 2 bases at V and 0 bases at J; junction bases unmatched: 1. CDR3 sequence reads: CASSVGTGANYGYTF. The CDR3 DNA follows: TGTGCCAGCAGCGTTGGGACAGGGGCTAACTATGGCTACACCTTC.

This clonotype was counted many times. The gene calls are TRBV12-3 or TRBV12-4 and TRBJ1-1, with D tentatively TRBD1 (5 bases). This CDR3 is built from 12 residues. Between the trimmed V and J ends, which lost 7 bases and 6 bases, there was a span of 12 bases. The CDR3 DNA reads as TGTGCCAGCACCAAGACAGAAGCTGAAGCTTTCTTT. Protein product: CASTKTEAEAFF.

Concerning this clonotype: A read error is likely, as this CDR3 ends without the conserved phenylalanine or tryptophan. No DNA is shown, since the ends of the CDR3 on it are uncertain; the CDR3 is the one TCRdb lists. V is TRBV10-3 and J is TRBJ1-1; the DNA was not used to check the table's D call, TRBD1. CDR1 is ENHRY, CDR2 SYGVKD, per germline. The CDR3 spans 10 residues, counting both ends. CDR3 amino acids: CAISDSDRGE.

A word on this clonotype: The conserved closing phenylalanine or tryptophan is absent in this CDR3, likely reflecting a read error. CDR3 sequence reads: CASSVGIAGGNQETQYS. The DNA for the CDR3 is TGTGCCAGCAGCGTAGGGATAGCGGGGGGGAACCAAGAGACCCAGTACTCC. This chain uses TRBV9 with TRBJ2-5; 11 nucleotides align to TRBD2. The CDR3 runs 17 residues. Germline loops: CDR1 SGDLS, CDR2 YYNGEE. The V gene end was trimmed by 0 bases and the J gene end by 0 bases; junction bases not matched to a gene: 4.

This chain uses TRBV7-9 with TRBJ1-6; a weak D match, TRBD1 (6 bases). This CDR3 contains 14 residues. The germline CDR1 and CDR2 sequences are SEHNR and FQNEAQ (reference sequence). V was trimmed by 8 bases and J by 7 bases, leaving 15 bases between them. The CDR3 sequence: CASSTDSKNSPLHF. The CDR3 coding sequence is TGTGCCAGCTCAACGGACAGTAAAAATTCACCCCTCCACTTT.

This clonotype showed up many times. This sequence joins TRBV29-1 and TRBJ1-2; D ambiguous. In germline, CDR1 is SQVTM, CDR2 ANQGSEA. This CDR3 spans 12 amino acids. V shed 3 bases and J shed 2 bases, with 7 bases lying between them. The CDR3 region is CSVDAQNYGYTF. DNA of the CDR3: TGCAGCGTTGATGCCCAGAACTATGGCTACACCTTC.

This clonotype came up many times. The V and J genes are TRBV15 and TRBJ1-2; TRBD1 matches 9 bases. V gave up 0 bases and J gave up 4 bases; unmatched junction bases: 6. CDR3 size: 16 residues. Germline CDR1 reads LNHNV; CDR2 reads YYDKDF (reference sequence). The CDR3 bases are TGTGCCACCAGCAGAGATCGTTTGGGACAGGGCTATGGCTACACCTTC. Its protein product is CATSRDRLGQGYGYTF.

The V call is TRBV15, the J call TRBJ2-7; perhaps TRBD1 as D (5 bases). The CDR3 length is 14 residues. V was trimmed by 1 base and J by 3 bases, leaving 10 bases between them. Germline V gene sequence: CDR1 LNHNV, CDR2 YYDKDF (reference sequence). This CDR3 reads CATSRVGADYEQYF. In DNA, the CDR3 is TGTGCCACCAGCAGAGTAGGGGCAGACTACGAGCAGTACTTC.

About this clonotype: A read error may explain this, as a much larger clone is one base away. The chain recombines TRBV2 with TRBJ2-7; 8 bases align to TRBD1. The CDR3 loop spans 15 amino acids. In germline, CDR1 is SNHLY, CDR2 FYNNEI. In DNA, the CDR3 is TGTGCCGGCAGGAAAGGGGTTGGACAGGGCTACGAGCAGTACTTC. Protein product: CAGRKGVGQGYEQYF.

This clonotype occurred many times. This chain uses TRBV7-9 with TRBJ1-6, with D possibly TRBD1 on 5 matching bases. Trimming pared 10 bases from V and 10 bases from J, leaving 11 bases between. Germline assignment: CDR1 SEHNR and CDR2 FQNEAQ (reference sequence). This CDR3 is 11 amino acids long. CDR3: CATDPGSPLHF. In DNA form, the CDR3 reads TGTGCCACCGATCCAGGGTCACCCCTCCACTTT.

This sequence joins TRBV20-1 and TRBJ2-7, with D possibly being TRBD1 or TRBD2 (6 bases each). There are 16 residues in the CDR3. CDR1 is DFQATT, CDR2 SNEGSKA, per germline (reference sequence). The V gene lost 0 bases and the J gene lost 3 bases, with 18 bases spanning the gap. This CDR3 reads CSARDRGRGGVYEQYF. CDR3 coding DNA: TGCAGTGCTAGAGATAGAGGCAGGGGCGGGGTCTACGAGCAGTACTTC.